The clone carrying this TCR beta chain was observed at least ten times. As yet, its antigen is unknown. This specimen comes from a study of molecular identifiers for immune sequencing clone quantification. TCRdb used MiXCR to reprocess the PCR reads, holding one entry per CDR3 protein. Of roughly 90,000 distinct CDR3 sequences in the sample, around a quarter were seen once. The CDR3 length is 14 residues. Trimming took off 4 bases at V and 0 bases at J, with 13 bases between the two ends. CDR1 is GTSNPN, CDR2 SVGIG, per germline (reference sequence). Study-wide points: More than 97% of effector molecules, versus under 1% of naive-cell molecules, belonged to clones above 20 RNA copies.

Sequencing used naive CD8+ T cells from blood, with Jurkat cell RNA spiked in. Stated subset: FACS-sorted CD8+CD4-CCR7+CD45RA+ naive T cells. This chain joins TRBV30 and TRBJ2-7, with no clear D. The TCR sequence derives from a human donor in good health. Some libraries in this study had Jurkat cell RNA spiked in. The CDR3 sequence: CAWNVGSGSYEQYF. Here the CDR3 DNA reads TGTGCCTGGAACGTAGGATCTGGCTCCTACGAGCAGTACTTC.